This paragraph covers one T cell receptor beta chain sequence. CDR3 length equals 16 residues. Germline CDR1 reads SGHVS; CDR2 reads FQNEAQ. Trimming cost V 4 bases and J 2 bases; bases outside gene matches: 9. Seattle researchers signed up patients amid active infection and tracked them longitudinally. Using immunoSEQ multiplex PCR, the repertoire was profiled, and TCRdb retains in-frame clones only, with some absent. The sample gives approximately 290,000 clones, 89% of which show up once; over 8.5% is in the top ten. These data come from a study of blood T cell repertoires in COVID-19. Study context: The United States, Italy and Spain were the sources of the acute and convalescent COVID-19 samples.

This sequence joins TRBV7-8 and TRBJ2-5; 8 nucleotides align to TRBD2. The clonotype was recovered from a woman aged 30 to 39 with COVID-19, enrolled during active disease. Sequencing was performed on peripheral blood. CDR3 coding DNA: TGTGCCAGCAGCTCCCGCCGACTAGCGACTCAAGAGACCCAGTACTTC. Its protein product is CASSSRRLATQETQYF.